The sample holds a few counts of the clone carrying this TCR beta chain. TCR beta CDR3 regions were amplified from RNA transcripts. First-round RT-PCR of the TCR CDR3 relied on the HTBI primer set. TCRdb re-called the multiplex PCR reads through MiXCR, storing one row per CDR3 protein. The sample lists hundreds of thousands of distinct CDR3 sequences, 11% to 15% seen once, with around 9.6% in the top ten. Per germline, CDR1 KGHDR and CDR2 SFDVKD. V trimming: 5 bases; J trimming: 7 bases; junction bases outside the gene matches: 7. The CDR3 has 14 residues. This sample was included in a study of T cells in Graves' hyperthyroidism and ophthalmopathy.

The TCR sequence derives from a woman in her late teens or twenties with Graves' hyperthyroidism. The chain couples TRBV24-1 to TRBJ2-3, with 8 bases aligning to TRBD1. The specimen was blood. In DNA form, the CDR3 reads TGTGCCACCAGTGGGGCCGGGACAGGATATACGCAGTATTTT. Its protein is CATSGAGTGYTQYF.